Each of the 30 T cell receptor beta chains below was sequenced from the same sample in a study of cytomegalovirus exposure and HLA in healthy donors. Vbeta (60) and Jbeta (13) primers were used in the PCR. Clones were sequenced by immunoSEQ multiplex PCR, and TCRdb holds only the in-frame ones, with some missing. The repertoire holds over 100,000 clones, with about 76% as singletons. The specimen sequenced was PBMCs. The receptors stem from a woman in her 40s in good health and CMV-seropositive.

The chain links TRBV4-1 to TRBJ2-6, with 13 bases matching TRBD2. Trimming cost V 4 bases and J 0 bases; bases outside gene matches: 12. Germline CDR1 MGHRA, CDR2 YSYEKL. The CDR3 is 21 residues long. The CDR3 DNA follows: TGCGCCAGCAGCCCTAGACTAGCGGGGGGCTCTATTGACTCTGGGGCCAACGTCCTGACTTTC. Residues: CASSPRLAGGSIDSGANVLTF.

This clone has a handful of counts. The chain joins TRBV11-1 to TRBJ2-6, with D perhaps TRBD1 (6 bases). The CDR3 is 19 amino acids. Germline V CDR1 and CDR2: SGHAT, FQDESV (reference sequence). Trimming took off 0 bases at V and 1 base at J, with 16 bases between the two ends. The CDR3 spells CASSLARTATQSGANVLTF. CDR3 nucleotides: TGTGCCAGCAGCTTAGCCCGGACAGCTACTCAATCTGGGGCCAACGTCCTGACTTTC.

This clone was counted a single time. The chain couples TRBV6-5 to TRBJ2-7; 8 nucleotides agree with TRBD2. The germline V gene has CDR1 MNHEY and CDR2 SVGAGI. V shed 0 bases, J shed 0 bases, and the junction held 1 base outside the gene matches. The CDR3 runs to 15 residues. CDR3: CASSYSGGDSYEQYF. Here the CDR3 DNA reads TGTGCCAGCAGTTACTCCGGGGGGGACTCCTACGAGCAGTACTTC.

This sequence joins TRBV5-4 and TRBJ2-3; 14 bases agree with TRBD2. After removal of 3 bases from V and 2 bases from J, the junction contained 5 bases not matched to a gene. CDR1 is SGHNT and CDR2 is YYREEE in the germline V gene (reference sequence). The CDR3 sequence is 17 residues long. This chain's CDR3 is CASSWTSGGLPTDTQYF. In DNA, the CDR3 is TGTGCCAGCAGCTGGACTAGCGGGGGGTTGCCCACAGATACGCAGTATTTT.

The genes are TRBV6-1 and TRBJ1-5; TRBD1 agrees at 8 bases. After removal of 7 bases from V and 6 bases from J, the junction contained 8 bases not matched to a gene. From germline, CDR1 is MNHNS and CDR2 SASEGT. This CDR3 has 14 residues. CDR3 region: CASTEGQGAQPQHF. In DNA, the CDR3 is TGTGCCAGCACCGAGGGTCAGGGGGCTCAGCCCCAGCATTTT.

This chain uses TRBV5-4 with TRBJ1-4; D may be TRBD1 (5 bases). Between the trimmed V and J ends, which lost 0 bases and 2 bases, there was a span of 11 bases. This CDR3 has 16 amino acids. Germline loops: CDR1 SGHNT, CDR2 YYREEE (reference sequence). CDR3 sequence reads: CASSLAGAGTNEKLFF. In nucleotides, the CDR3 is TGTGCCAGCAGCTTGGCCGGTGCAGGGACTAATGAAAAACTGTTTTTT.

This clone was detected only a few times. The chain joins TRBV5-4 to TRBJ1-4; D is possibly TRBD1 (6 bases). CDR1 is SGHNT and CDR2 is YYREEE in the germline V gene (reference sequence). With 4 bases removed from V and 7 bases from J, the gap between germline ends came to 8 bases. This CDR3 has 12 amino acids. The CDR3 DNA is TGTGCCAGCAGCAAGGGGGTTGAAAAACTGTTTTTT. The encoded protein is CASSKGVEKLFF.

This chain links TRBV5-1 with TRBJ1-1; weak D call: TRBD1 (5 bases). Germline lookup yields CDR1 SGHRS and CDR2 YFSETQ. Between the trimmed V and J ends, which lost 4 bases and 5 bases, there was a span of 15 bases. The CDR3 contains 14 residues. CDR3 residues: CASSASSGGTEAFF. CDR3 nucleotide sequence: TGCGCCAGCAGCGCTAGCTCCGGGGGGACTGAAGCTTTCTTT.

This clone was counted only a few times. This chain joins TRBV18 and TRBJ1-5, with D tentatively TRBD1 (6 bases). CDR1 and CDR2 from the germline V gene are KGHSH and LQKENI. Trimming took 3 bases from V and 3 from J, leaving 9 bases between them. The CDR3 has 14 residues. CDR3 nucleotides: TGTGCCAGCTCACCTACAGGGCCCAATCAGCCCCAGCATTTT. Translation: CASSPTGPNQPQHF.

The rearrangement uses TRBV30 and TRBJ1-2; 12 nucleotides agree with TRBD1. Germline V gene data show CDR1 as GTSNPN and CDR2 as SVGIG (reference sequence). With V trimmed by 1 base and J by 3 bases, 9 bases remained unmatched. CDR3 size: 17 residues. CDR3 nucleotides: TGTGCCTGGAGTGGGGGGACAGGGGGCCCTAATTACTATGGCTACACCTTC. Translated, it gives CAWSGGTGGPNYYGYTF.

The chain recombines TRBV2 with TRBJ2-7, with a tentative D call TRBD2 (5 bases). Trimming took off 8 bases at V and 7 bases at J, with 18 bases between the two ends. This CDR3 has 13 amino acids. In germline, CDR1 is SNHLY, CDR2 FYNNEI. The CDR3 DNA reads as TGTGCCAGCGACGGGAATAGACAACGGGAGCAGTACTTC. Translating it yields CASDGNRQREQYF.

The table lists this clone with a count of one. This rearrangement joins TRBV6-5 to TRBJ1-1, with D possibly TRBD1 on 5 matching bases. V was trimmed by 2 bases and J by 4 bases, leaving 8 bases between them. Germline assignment: CDR1 MNHEY and CDR2 SVGAGI. CDR3 length: 13 residues. CDR3 protein: CASSYGGSTEAFF. The CDR3 bases are TGTGCCAGCAGTTACGGGGGGAGCACTGAAGCTTTCTTT.

The J gene is TRBJ1-1, the V gene TRBV6-6; the match to TRBD1 covers 9 bases. CDR1 and CDR2 from the germline V gene are MNHNY and SVGAGI (reference sequence). The V and J ends lost 3 bases and 1 base, in that order; junction bases with no gene match: 3. This CDR3 region has 15 residues. CDR3 sequence (DNA): TGTGCCAGCAGTTATCCGGGACAGGGGAACACTGAAGCTTTCTTT. Protein sequence: CASSYPGQGNTEAFF.

The chain links TRBV28 to TRBJ1-2, with D possibly TRBD1 on 6 matching bases. Trimming took 6 bases from V and 1 from J, leaving 15 bases between them. CDR3 length: 15 amino acids. Germline-derived CDR1 and CDR2 are MDHEN and SYDVKM. The CDR3, as DNA: TGTGCCAGCAGCCAGGGACATTCCTTTAACTATGGCTACACCTTC. Amino acid sequence: CASSQGHSFNYGYTF.

V and J are TRBV6-6 and TRBJ1-3, with a tentative D call TRBD1 (5 bases). V dropped 8 bases and J dropped 4 bases, with 12 bases sitting between them. The CDR3 runs 13 residues. Germline V gives CDR1 MNHNY, CDR2 SVGAGI (reference sequence). CDR3 nucleotides: TGTGCCAGCCACCGGGGGGGAGGAAACACCATATATTTT. Residues: CASHRGGGNTIYF.

This clone appeared once. The rearrangement joins TRBV5-4 to TRBJ2-7, with 10 bases lining up with TRBD2. The CDR3 has 15 residues. The V segment lost 4 bases and the J segment 7 bases; nucleotides outside the gene matches: 11. CDR1 and CDR2 (germline): SGHNT, YYREEE (reference sequence). CDR3 residues: CASSRAGTSVREQYF. CDR3 nucleotides: TGTGCCAGCAGCCGCGCCGGGACTAGCGTCCGGGAGCAGTACTTC.

The chain recombines TRBV5-4 with TRBJ2-7, with 9 bases aligning to TRBD1. The trim removed 0 bases at V and 0 bases at J, leaving 4 bases unmatched. This CDR3 region has 16 residues. The V gene's germline CDR1 is SGHNT and CDR2 YYREEE (reference sequence). The CDR3 sequence: CASSLGGQGTSYEQYF. The CDR3 region has the DNA TGTGCCAGCAGCTTGGGAGGACAGGGGACCTCCTACGAGCAGTACTTC.

This clone was seen a handful of times. This sequence joins TRBV5-4 and TRBJ1-2, with 12 positions matching TRBD1. With V trimmed by 1 base and J by 8 bases, 9 bases remained unmatched. Germline V gene data show CDR1 as SGHNT and CDR2 as YYREEE (reference sequence). The CDR3 length is 16 residues. DNA for the CDR3: TGTGCCAGCAGCTTGCCTCCGGGACAGGGGGCGGGGGGCTACACCTTC. It encodes CASSLPPGQGAGGYTF. Full variable domain (rest looked up from reference TRBV5-4 and TRBJ1-2): ETGVTQSPTHLIKTRGQQVTLRCSSQSGHNTVSWYQQALGQGPQFIFQYYREEENGRGNFPPRFSGLQFPNYSSELNVNALELDDSALYLCASSLPPGQGAGGYTFGSGTRLTVV.

The J gene is TRBJ2-7, the V gene TRBV10-3; maybe TRBD2 (6 bases). V dropped 0 bases and J dropped 6 bases, with 12 bases sitting between them. The CDR3 covers 14 residues. Germline CDR1 is ENHRY and CDR2 is SYGVKD. In nucleotides, the CDR3 is TGTGCCATCAGTGAGTCTGTGGGAGGATCCGAGCAGTACTTC. The encoded protein is CAISESVGGSEQYF.

CDR3 sequence (DNA): TGCGCCAGCAGCCAGGAGGAGACCAAGCAGTACTTC. Translated: CASSQEETKQYF. The V and J genes are TRBV4-1 and TRBJ2-7, with TRBD2 as a possible D gene (5 bases). Germline V CDR1 and CDR2: MGHRA, YSYEKL. The CDR3 consists of 12 residues. Between the trimmed V and J ends, which lost 3 bases and 8 bases, there was a span of 11 bases.

The chain combines TRBV7-3 with TRBJ2-1; no clear D gene. With 5 bases removed from V and 5 bases from J, the gap between germline ends came to 7 bases. The CDR3 is made up of 12 amino acids. In germline, CDR1 is SGHTA, CDR2 FQGTGA. DNA for the CDR3: TGTGCCAGCAGCACTAACCACAATGAGCAGTTCTTC. This codes for CASSTNHNEQFF.

The chain employs TRBV6-5 and TRBJ1-5; TRBD1 is a possible D gene (6 bases). Trimming left V 4 bases short and J 5 bases short, with 15 bases between. Germline CDR1 is MNHEY and CDR2 is SVGAGI. The CDR3 is 15 residues long. CDR3 sequence (DNA): TGTGCCAGCAGTTCTGGGAAGACAGGCGATCAGCCCCAGCATTTT. Protein product: CASSSGKTGDQPQHF.

The chain joins TRBV11-1 to TRBJ2-1, with D possibly matching TRBD2 (5 bases). Trimming took off 2 bases at V and 8 bases at J, with 13 bases between the two ends. The germline V gene has CDR1 SGHAT and CDR2 FQDESV (reference sequence). This CDR3 spans 14 amino acids. CDR3: CASSLIGAVHEQFF. The CDR3 region has the DNA TGTGCCAGCAGCTTAATTGGAGCGGTCCATGAGCAGTTCTTC.

This clone was picked up a small number of times. V and J are TRBV5-1 and TRBJ2-7; 7 nucleotides agree with TRBD1. V was pared by 5 bases and J by 6 bases, with 11 bases of the junction left unmatched. The CDR3 covers 14 residues. Germline lookup yields CDR1 SGHRS and CDR2 YFSETQ. CDR3 DNA sequence: TGCGCCAGCAGACTTACAGGGGTTGGTGGCGAGCAGTACTTC. It is translated as CASRLTGVGGEQYF.

This chain links TRBV4-2 with TRBJ2-1; tentatively, D is TRBD1 (6 bases). Trimming cost V 1 base and J 7 bases, with 11 bases left between them. The length of the CDR3 is 14 residues. Germline CDR1 is LGHNA and CDR2 is YNFKEQ. The CDR3 region has the DNA TGTGCCAGCAGCCAAGTCGGGACACCAAATGAGCAGTTCTTC. It encodes CASSQVGTPNEQFF.

In its sample, this clone was seen a few times. This sample includes further DNA sequences coding for the same CDR3. The V gene is TRBV10-1, the J gene TRBJ2-1; possible D gene TRBD1, 6 bases. The germline V and J ends were trimmed by 0 bases and 6 bases, with 6 bases remaining between them. CDR3 size: 13 residues. Per the germline V gene, CDR1 is WNHNN and CDR2 is SYGVQD (reference sequence). CDR3 region: CASSESGANEQFF. The CDR3 DNA reads as TGCGCCAGCAGTGAGTCGGGGGCCAATGAGCAGTTCTTC.

About this clone itself: Relative to the germline gene, one junction end is altered; a read error may explain this. V gene TRBV7-7 combines with J gene TRBJ1-4; 10 bases map to TRBD1. CDR3 length: 15 amino acids. CDR1 is SSHAT and CDR2 is FNYEAQ in the germline V gene (reference sequence). CDR3 residues: CASSLGQGKFEKLFF. For the CDR3, the DNA is TGTGCTAGCAGCTTGGGACAGGGGAAGTTTGAAAAACTGTTTTTT.

The CDR3 DNA sequence: TGTGCCAGCAGCTTAGCGGGGGAGGGCAATGAGCAGTTCTTC. Translating it yields CASSLAGEGNEQFF. The V and J genes are TRBV6-6 and TRBJ2-1; 9 bases agree with TRBD2. Germline-derived CDR1 and CDR2 are MNHNY and SVGAGI (reference sequence). J gave up 6 bases and V 6 bases, and 6 bases lay outside the gene matches. This CDR3 comprises 14 residues.

The gene calls are TRBV12-5 and TRBJ2-3, with D perhaps matching TRBD2 (5 bases). This CDR3 comprises 14 residues. Between the trimmed V and J ends, which lost 7 bases and 0 bases, there was a span of 11 bases. Germline CDR1 LGHNT, CDR2 FRNRAP. The CDR3 is CASARTSSTDTQYF. CDR3 coding DNA: TGTGCTAGTGCCCGGACTTCTAGCACAGATACGCAGTATTTT.

The CDR3: CASSRDRDNEQFF. The CDR3 bases are TGTGCCAGCAGCCGGGACAGGGACAATGAGCAGTTCTTC. The chain couples TRBV2 to TRBJ2-1, with TRBD1 matching over 9 bases. Losses at the gene ends were 6 bases for V and 5 bases for J; bases not matched to a gene: 2. The CDR3 is 13 amino acids. From germline, CDR1 is SNHLY and CDR2 FYNNEI.